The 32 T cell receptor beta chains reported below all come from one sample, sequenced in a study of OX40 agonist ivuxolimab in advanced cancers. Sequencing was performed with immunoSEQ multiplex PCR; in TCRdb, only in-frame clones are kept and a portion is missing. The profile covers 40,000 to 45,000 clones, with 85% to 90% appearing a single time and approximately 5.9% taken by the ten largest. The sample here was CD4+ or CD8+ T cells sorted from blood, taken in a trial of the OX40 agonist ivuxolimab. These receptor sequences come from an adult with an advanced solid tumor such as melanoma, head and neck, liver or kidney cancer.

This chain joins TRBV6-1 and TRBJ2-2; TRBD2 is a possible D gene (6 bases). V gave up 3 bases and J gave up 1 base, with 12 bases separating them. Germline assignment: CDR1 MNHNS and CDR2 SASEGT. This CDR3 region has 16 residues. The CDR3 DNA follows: TGTGCCAGCAGTGAGGTCGGTAGCGGGAACACCGGGGAGCTGTTTTTT. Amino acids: CASSEVGSGNTGELFF.

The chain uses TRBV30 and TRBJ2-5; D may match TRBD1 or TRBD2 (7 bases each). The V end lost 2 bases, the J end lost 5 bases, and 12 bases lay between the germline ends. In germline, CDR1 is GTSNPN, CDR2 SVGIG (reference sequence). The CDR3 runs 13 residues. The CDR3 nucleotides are TGTGCCTGGAGTCAGGGGGAGGGGGAGACCCAGTACTTC. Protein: CAWSQGEGETQYF.

For the CDR3, the DNA is TGTGCCAGCAGAGGGCAGACCCCTCTCGACACGCAGTATTTT. Its protein product is CASRGQTPLDTQYF. The chain recombines TRBV25-1 with TRBJ2-3; D unresolved. Per germline, CDR1 MGHDK and CDR2 SYGVNS. V lost 6 bases and J 9 bases, leaving 19 bases between the germline ends. The CDR3 is 14 amino acids.

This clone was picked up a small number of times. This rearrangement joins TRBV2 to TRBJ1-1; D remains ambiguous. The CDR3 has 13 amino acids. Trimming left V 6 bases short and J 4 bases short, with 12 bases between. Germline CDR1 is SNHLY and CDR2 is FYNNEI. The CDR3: CASSQDLGTEAFF. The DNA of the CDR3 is TGTGCCAGCAGCCAGGACTTGGGCACTGAAGCTTTCTTT.

The CDR3, as DNA: TGCAGCGTTACCGGGACAGGGACCTACGAGCAGTACTTC. Its protein product is CSVTGTGTYEQYF. V is TRBV29-1 and J is TRBJ2-7; 9 bases align to TRBD1. Trimming removed 5 bases from V and 2 bases from J; junction bases left unmatched: 4. Per germline, CDR1 SQVTM and CDR2 ANQGSEA. This CDR3 is built from 13 residues.

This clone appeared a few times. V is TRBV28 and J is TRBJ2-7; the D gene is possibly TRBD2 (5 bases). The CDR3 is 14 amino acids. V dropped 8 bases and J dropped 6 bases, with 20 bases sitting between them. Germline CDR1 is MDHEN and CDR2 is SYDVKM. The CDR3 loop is CASPPAGVPSEQYF. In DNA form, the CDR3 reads TGTGCCAGCCCTCCGGCGGGCGTTCCATCCGAGCAGTACTTC.

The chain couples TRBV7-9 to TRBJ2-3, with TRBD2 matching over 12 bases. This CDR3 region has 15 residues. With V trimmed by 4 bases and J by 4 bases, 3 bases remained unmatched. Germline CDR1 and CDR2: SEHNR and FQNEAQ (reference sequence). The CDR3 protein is CASSSSGRAADTQYF. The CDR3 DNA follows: TGTGCCAGCAGCTCTAGCGGGAGGGCTGCAGATACGCAGTATTTT.

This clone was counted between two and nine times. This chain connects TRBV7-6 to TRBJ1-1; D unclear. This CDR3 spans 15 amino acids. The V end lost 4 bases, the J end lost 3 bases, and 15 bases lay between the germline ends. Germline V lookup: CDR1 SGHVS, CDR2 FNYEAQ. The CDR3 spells CASSSRGPLDTEAFF. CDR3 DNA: TGTGCCAGCAGCTCCCGAGGACCGCTGGACACTGAAGCTTTCTTT. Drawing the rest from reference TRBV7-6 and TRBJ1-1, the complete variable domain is GAGVSQSPRYKVTKRGQDVALRCDPISGHVSLYWYRQALGQGPEFLTYFNYEAQQDKSGLPNDRFSAERPEGSISTLTIQRTEQRDSAMYRCASSSRGPLDTEAFFGQGTRLTVV.

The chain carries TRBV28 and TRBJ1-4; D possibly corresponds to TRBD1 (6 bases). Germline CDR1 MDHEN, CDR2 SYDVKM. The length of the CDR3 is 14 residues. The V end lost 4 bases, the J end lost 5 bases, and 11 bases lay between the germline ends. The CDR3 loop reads CASSSRTENEKLFF. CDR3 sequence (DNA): TGTGCCAGCAGTTCTAGGACAGAAAATGAAAAACTGTTTTTT.

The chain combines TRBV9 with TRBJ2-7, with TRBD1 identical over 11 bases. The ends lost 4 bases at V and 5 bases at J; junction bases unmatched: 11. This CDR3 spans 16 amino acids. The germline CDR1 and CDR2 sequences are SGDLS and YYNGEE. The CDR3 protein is CASSPTTGQGGDEQYF. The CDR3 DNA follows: TGTGCCAGCAGCCCCACCACGGGACAGGGGGGCGACGAGCAGTACTTC.

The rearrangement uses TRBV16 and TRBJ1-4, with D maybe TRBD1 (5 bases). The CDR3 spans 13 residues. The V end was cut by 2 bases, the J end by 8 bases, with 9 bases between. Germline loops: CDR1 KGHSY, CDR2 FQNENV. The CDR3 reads CASSQGTREKLFF. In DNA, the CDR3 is TGTGCCAGCAGCCAAGGGACGAGGGAAAAACTGTTTTTT.

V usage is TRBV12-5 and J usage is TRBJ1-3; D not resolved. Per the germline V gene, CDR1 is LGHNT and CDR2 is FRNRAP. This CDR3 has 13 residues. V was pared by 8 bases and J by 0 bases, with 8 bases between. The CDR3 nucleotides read TGTGCTAGTCGCCTCTACTCTGGAAACACCATATATTTT. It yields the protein CASRLYSGNTIYF.

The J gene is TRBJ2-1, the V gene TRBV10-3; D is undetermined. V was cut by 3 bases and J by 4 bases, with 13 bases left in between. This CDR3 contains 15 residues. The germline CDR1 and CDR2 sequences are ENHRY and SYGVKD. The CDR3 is CAISDPTNPYNEQFF. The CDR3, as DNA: TGTGCCATCAGTGATCCAACCAACCCTTACAATGAGCAGTTCTTC.

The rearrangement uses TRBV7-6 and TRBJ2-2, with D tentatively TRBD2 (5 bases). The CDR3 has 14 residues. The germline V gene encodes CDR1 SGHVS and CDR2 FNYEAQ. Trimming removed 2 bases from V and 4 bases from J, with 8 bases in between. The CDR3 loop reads CASSLQLVTGELFF. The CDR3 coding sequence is TGTGCCAGCAGCTTACAACTAGTCACCGGGGAGCTGTTTTTT. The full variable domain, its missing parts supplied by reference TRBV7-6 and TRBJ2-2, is GAGVSQSPRYKVTKRGQDVALRCDPISGHVSLYWYRQALGQGPEFLTYFNYEAQQDKSGLPNDRFSAERPEGSISTLTIQRTEQRDSAMYRCASSLQLVTGELFFGEGSRLTVL.

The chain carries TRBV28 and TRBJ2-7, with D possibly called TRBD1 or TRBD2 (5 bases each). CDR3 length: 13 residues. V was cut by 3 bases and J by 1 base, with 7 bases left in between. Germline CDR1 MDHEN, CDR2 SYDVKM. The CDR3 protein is CASSFGGSYEQYF. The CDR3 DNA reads TGTGCCAGCAGTTTTGGGGGATCCTACGAGCAGTACTTC.

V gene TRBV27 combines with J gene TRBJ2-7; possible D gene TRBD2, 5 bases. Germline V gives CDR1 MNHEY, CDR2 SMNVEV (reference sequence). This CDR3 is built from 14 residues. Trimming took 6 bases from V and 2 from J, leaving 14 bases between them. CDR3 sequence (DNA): TGTGCCAGCAGCCCCTCCAGAGGGCCCTACGAGCAGTACTTC. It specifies CASSPSRGPYEQYF.

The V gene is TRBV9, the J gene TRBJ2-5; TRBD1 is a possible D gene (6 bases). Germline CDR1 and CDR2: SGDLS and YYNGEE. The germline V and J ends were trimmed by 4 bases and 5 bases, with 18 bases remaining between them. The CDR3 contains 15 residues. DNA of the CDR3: TGTGCCAGCAGCCCCCAGCAGGGGATAGGGGAGACCCAGTACTTC. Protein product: CASSPQQGIGETQYF.

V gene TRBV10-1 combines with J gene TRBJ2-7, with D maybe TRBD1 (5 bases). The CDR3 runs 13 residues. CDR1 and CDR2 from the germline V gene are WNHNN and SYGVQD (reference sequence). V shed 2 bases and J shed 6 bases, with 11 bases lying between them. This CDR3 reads CASSETGLSEQYF. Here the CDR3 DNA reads TGCGCCAGCAGTGAGACAGGCCTGAGCGAGCAGTACTTC.

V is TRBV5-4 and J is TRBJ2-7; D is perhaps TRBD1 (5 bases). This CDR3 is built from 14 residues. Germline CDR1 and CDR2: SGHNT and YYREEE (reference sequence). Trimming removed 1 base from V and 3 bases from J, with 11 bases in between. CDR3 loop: CASSLRGRDYEQYF. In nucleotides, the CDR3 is TGTGCCAGCAGCTTGAGGGGCAGGGACTACGAGCAGTACTTC.

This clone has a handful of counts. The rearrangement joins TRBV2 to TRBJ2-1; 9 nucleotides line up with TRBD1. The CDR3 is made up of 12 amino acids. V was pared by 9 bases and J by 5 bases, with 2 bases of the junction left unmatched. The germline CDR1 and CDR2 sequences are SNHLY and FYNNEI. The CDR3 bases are TGTGCCAGAGGGACAGGGAACAATGAGCAGTTCTTC. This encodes CARGTGNNEQFF.

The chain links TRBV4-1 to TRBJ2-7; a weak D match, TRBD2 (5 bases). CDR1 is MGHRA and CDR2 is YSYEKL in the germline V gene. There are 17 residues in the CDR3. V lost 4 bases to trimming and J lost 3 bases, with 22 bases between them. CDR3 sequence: CASSPVGKRPLNYEQYF. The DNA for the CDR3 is TGCGCCAGCAGCCCCGTCGGGAAGCGCCCGCTGAACTACGAGCAGTACTTC.

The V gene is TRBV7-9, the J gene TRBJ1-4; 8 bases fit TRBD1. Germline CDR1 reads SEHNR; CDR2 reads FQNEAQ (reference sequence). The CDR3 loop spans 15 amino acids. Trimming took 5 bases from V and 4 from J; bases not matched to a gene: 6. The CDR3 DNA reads TGTGCCAGCAGCCCCGGACAGGGAATTAATGAAAAACTGTTTTTT. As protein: CASSPGQGINEKLFF.

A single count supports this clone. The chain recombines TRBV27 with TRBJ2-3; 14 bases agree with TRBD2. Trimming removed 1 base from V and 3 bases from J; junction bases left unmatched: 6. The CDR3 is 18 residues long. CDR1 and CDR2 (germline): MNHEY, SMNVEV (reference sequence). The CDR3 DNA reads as TGTGCCAGCAGTTTATTGGGACTAGCGGGAGAGGGGACAGATACGCAGTATTTT. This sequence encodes CASSLLGLAGEGTDTQYF.

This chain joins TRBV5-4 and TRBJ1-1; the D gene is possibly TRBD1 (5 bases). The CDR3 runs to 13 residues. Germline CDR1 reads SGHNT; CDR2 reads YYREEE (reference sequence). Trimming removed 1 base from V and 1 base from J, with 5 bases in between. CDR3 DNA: TGTGCCAGCAGCTTGAGGGGGAACACTGAAGCTTTCTTT. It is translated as CASSLRGNTEAFF.

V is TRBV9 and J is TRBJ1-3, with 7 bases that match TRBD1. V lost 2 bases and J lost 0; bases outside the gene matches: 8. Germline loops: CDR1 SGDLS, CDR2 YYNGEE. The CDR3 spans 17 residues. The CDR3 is CASSVEGQSRSGNTIYF. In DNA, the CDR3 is TGTGCCAGCAGCGTCGAGGGACAGAGCCGCTCTGGAAACACCATATATTTT.

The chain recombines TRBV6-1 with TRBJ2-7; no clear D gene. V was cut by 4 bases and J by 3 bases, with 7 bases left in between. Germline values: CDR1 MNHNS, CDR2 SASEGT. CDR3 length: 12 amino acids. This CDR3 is CASSVDGYEQYF. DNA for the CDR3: TGTGCCAGCAGTGTGGACGGCTACGAGCAGTACTTC.

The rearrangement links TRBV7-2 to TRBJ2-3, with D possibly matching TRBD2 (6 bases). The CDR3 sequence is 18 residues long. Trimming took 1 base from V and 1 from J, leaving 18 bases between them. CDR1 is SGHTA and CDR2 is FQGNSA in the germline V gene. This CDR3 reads CASSLGEGFSGRTDTQYF. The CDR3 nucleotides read TGTGCCAGCAGCTTAGGAGAGGGGTTTAGCGGACGCACAGATACGCAGTATTTT. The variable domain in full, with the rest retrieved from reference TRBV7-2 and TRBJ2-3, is GAGVSQSPSNKVTEKGKDVELRCDPISGHTALYWYRQSLGQGLEFLIYFQGNSAPDKSGLPSDRFSAERTGGSVSTLTIQRTQQEDSAVYLCASSLGEGFSGRTDTQYFGPGTRLTVL.

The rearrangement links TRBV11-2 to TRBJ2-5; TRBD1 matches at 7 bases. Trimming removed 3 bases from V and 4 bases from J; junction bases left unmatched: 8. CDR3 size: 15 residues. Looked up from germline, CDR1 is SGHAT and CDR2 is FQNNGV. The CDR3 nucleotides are TGTGCCAGCAGCTTCAAGGGGGCGAGGGGAGAGACCCAGTACTTC. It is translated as CASSFKGARGETQYF.

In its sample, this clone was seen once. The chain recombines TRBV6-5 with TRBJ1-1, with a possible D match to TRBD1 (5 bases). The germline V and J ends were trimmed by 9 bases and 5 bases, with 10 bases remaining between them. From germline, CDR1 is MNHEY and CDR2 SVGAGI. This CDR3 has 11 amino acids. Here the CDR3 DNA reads TGTGCCAGTCACAGGAATACTGAAGCTTTCTTT. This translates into CASHRNTEAFF.

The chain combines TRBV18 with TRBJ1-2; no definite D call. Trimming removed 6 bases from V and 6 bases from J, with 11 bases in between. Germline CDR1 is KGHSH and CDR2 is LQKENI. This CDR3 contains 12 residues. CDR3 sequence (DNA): TGTGCCAGCTCTCGTAGTACAGATGGCTACACCTTC. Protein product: CASSRSTDGYTF. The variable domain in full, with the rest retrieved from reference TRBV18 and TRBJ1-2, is NAGVMQNPRHLVRRRGQEARLRCSPMKGHSHVYWYRQLPEEGLKFMVYLQKENIIDESGMPKERFSAEFPKEGPSILRIQQVVRGDSAAYFCASSRSTDGYTFGSGTRLTVV.

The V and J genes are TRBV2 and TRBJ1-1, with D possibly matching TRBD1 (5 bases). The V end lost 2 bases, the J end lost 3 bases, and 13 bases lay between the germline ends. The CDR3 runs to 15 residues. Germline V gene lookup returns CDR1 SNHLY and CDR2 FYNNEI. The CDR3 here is CASSEIGGTDTEAFF. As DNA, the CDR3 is TGTGCCAGCAGTGAAATAGGAGGGACGGACACTGAAGCTTTCTTT. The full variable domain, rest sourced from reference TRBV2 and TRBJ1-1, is EPEVTQTPSHQVTQMGQEVILRCVPISNHLYFYWYRQILGQKVEFLVSFYNNEISEKSEIFDDQFSVERPDGSNFTLKIRSTKLEDSAMYFCASSEIGGTDTEAFFGQGTRLTVV.

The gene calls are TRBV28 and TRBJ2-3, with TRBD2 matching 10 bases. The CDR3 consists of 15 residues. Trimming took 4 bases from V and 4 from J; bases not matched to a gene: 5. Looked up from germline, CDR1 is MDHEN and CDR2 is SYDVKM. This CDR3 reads CASSSSGTSADTQYF. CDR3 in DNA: TGTGCCAGCAGTTCTTCCGGGACTAGCGCAGATACGCAGTATTTT.